These 17 T cell receptor beta chains originate from one sample sequenced in a study of shared clonotypes between healthy human individuals. TCRdb's table, derived via immunoSEQ multiplex PCR, lists solely in-frame clones and lacks some. This table holds some 630,000 clones, 96% found once. Naive CD8 cells lacked CD45RO and underwent positive selection for CCR7, leaving out terminally differentiated effector memory CD45RA+ cells. Sequenced input: naive CD8+ T cells sorted from blood. These receptors came from a woman in her 30s in good health.

V is TRBV6-5 and J is TRBJ1-2; D ambiguous. Germline CDR1 is MNHEY and CDR2 is SVGAGI. V was shortened by 6 bases and J by 3 bases, with 17 bases between the two germline ends. This CDR3 has 15 amino acids. The CDR3 DNA sequence: TGTGCCAGCAGCTCTGGGGTCAGGATGGACTATGGCTACACCTTC. Residues: CASSSGVRMDYGYTF.

This clone turned up a few times. This chain uses TRBV5-1 with TRBJ1-1; D may be TRBD1 (5 bases). Germline loops: CDR1 SGHRS, CDR2 YFSETQ. CDR3 length: 13 amino acids. Trimming cost V 5 bases and J 4 bases, with 12 bases left between them. The CDR3 sequence: CASRGPGGTEAFF. The CDR3 bases are TGCGCCAGCAGGGGGCCCGGAGGCACTGAAGCTTTCTTT.

Concerning this clone: Other DNA sequences in the same sample also yield this CDR3. The chain recombines TRBV28 with TRBJ2-7, with no clear D. V lost 3 bases and J 1 base, leaving 7 bases between the germline ends. CDR1 is MDHEN, CDR2 SYDVKM, per germline. The CDR3 consists of 13 residues. The CDR3 is CASSLAGSYEQYF. The DNA for the CDR3 is TGTGCCAGCAGTTTGGCAGGATCCTACGAGCAGTACTTC.

This chain links TRBV28 with TRBJ2-5; D gene uncertain. Germline CDR1 reads MDHEN; CDR2 reads SYDVKM. Between the trimmed V and J ends, which lost 3 bases and 5 bases, there was a span of 13 bases. This CDR3 region has 14 residues. CDR3 sequence: CASSFPFSAETQYF. For the CDR3, the DNA is TGTGCCAGCAGTTTCCCGTTTTCAGCGGAGACCCAGTACTTC.

The chain couples TRBV12-5 to TRBJ2-5, with 13 positions matching TRBD2. The DNA matches TRBJ2-7 better at its end, which makes the J call doubtful. CDR3 length: 15 residues. Germline loops: CDR1 LGHNT, CDR2 FRNRAP. CDR3 DNA sequence: TGTGCTAGTGGTTCAGGACTAGCGGGAGCCTACGAGCAGTACTTC. Residues: CASGSGLAGAYEQYF.

The chain links TRBV9 to TRBJ2-7; perhaps TRBD2 as D (6 bases). CDR1 and CDR2 from the germline V gene are SGDLS and YYNGEE. Trimming took off 0 bases at V and 3 bases at J, with 13 bases between the two ends. There are 15 residues in the CDR3. CDR3 in DNA: TGTGCCAGCAGCGTAGACGCCGGGACTTTCTACGAGCAGTACTTC. Protein sequence: CASSVDAGTFYEQYF.

The chain uses TRBV13 and TRBJ2-7; D is unclear. Trimming removed 2 bases at V and 7 bases at J, with 6 bases between. The germline gives CDR1 PRHDT, CDR2 FYEKMQ (reference sequence). The CDR3 has 11 amino acids. The CDR3 DNA follows: TGTGCCAGCAGCTTAAGGCGGGAGCAGTACTTC. It codes for CASSLRREQYF.

The rearrangement uses TRBV28 and TRBJ2-1, with D maybe TRBD1 (6 bases). Between the trimmed V and J ends, which lost 6 bases and 9 bases, there was a span of 18 bases. Germline lookup yields CDR1 MDHEN and CDR2 SYDVKM. The CDR3 length is 14 residues. CDR3 coding DNA: TGTGCCAGCAGCCCACTCACAGGGTTAGGTGAGCAGTTCTTC. Translated: CASSPLTGLGEQFF.

In this sample, this clone turned up once. The rearrangement uses TRBV10-3 and TRBJ1-1; 7 bases line up with TRBD1. V was clipped by 2 bases and J by 5 bases; unmatched bases: 5. CDR3 size: 14 residues. Germline CDR1 and CDR2: ENHRY and SYGVKD. The CDR3 DNA reads as TGTGCCATCAGTGAGCCGCCGACAGGGACTGAAGCTTTCTTT. It specifies CAISEPPTGTEAFF.

The chain uses TRBV27 and TRBJ1-2; D uncertain. Trimming took 2 bases from V and 4 from J, leaving 11 bases between them. This CDR3 is built from 14 residues. Germline lookup yields CDR1 MNHEY and CDR2 SMNVEV (reference sequence). The CDR3 bases are TGTGCCAGCAGTTTAGGACTAGGGCGCTATGGCTACACCTTC. Translating it yields CASSLGLGRYGYTF.

The chain recombines TRBV7-9 with TRBJ2-7; D gene ambiguous. The CDR3 has 12 amino acids. Germline V gene lookup returns CDR1 SEHNR and CDR2 FQNEAQ (reference sequence). V lost 1 base, J lost 7 bases, and 8 bases lay in between. This CDR3 reads CASSLVAWEQYF. CDR3 in DNA: TGTGCCAGCAGCTTAGTTGCCTGGGAGCAGTACTTC.

The chain uses TRBV27 and TRBJ2-5; D gene ambiguous. In germline, CDR1 is MNHEY, CDR2 SMNVEV (reference sequence). Trimming removed 5 bases at V and 5 bases at J, with 12 bases between. The CDR3 runs 13 residues. CDR3 sequence (DNA): TGTGCCAGCAGTCCCCAACCCTTGGAGACCCAGTACTTC. Translating gives CASSPQPLETQYF.

This clone was seen only once. The genes are TRBV27 and TRBJ2-3, with a possible D match to TRBD2 (6 bases). The germline V gene encodes CDR1 MNHEY and CDR2 SMNVEV (reference sequence). Between the trimmed V and J ends, which lost 5 bases and 2 bases, there was a span of 11 bases. The CDR3 runs to 14 residues. The DNA for the CDR3 is TGTGCCAGCAGTGTTCTAGCGACCACAGATACGCAGTATTTT. Its translation is CASSVLATTDTQYF.

Details on this clone: Within the sample, other DNA sequences also encode this same CDR3. Written as DNA, the CDR3 is TGTGCCAGTAGTATAACAGGGAGCTCCTACAATGAGCAGTTCTTC. Its translation is CASSITGSSYNEQFF. The chain is built from TRBV19 and TRBJ2-1, with a possible D match to TRBD1 (6 bases). The CDR3 spans 15 residues. Between the trimmed V and J ends, which lost 2 bases and 0 bases, there was a span of 8 bases. Germline CDR1 reads LNHDA; CDR2 reads SQIVND (reference sequence). Full variable domain (rest looked up from reference TRBV19 and TRBJ2-1): DGGITQSPKYLFRKEGQNVTLSCEQNLNHDAMYWYRQDPGQGLRLIYYSQIVNDFQKGDIAEGYSVSREKKESFPLTVTSAQKNPTAFYLCASSITGSSYNEQFFGPGTRLTVL.

The J gene is TRBJ1-1, the V gene TRBV28; 9 bases fit TRBD1. The CDR3 sequence is 16 residues long. In germline, CDR1 is MDHEN, CDR2 SYDVKM. V was pared by 5 bases and J by 2 bases, with 9 bases of the junction left unmatched. The CDR3: CASSTPGTGSNTEAFF. In DNA form, the CDR3 reads TGTGCCAGCAGTACACCCGGGACAGGGAGTAACACTGAAGCTTTCTTT.

V and J are TRBV6-5 and TRBJ2-5; 10 bases match TRBD1. The J call is in doubt because the DNA end fits TRBJ2-7 better. The CDR3 is made up of 15 amino acids. Germline lookup yields CDR1 MNHEY and CDR2 SVGAGI. DNA of the CDR3: TGTGCCAGCAGTACCGGGACAGGGGAACCCTACGAGCAGTACTTC. Its protein product is CASSTGTGEPYEQYF.

The chain recombines TRBV19 with TRBJ2-7, with 7 bases fitting TRBD2. The germline CDR1 and CDR2 sequences are LNHDA and SQIVND (reference sequence). The CDR3 extends over 13 amino acids. The junction had 2 bases not matched to a gene; V was cut back by 3 bases and J by 3 bases. The CDR3 DNA follows: TGTGCCAGTAGTATGGCGGGAGACTACGAGCAGTACTTC. It yields the protein CASSMAGDYEQYF.